This T cell receptor (beta chain) was retrieved from a study of cytomegalovirus exposure and HLA in healthy donors. In the case of this clone: Its antigen is currently unknown.

The study, taken as a whole, reports: In vitro, three CMV-associated chains proved specific for CMV antigens. As was reported, the classifier diagnosed cytomegalovirus status with high specificity and sensitivity. Association of a missense DCLRE1C variant with TCR beta V- and J-gene trimming was reported in a later analysis.

V shed 5 bases and J shed 5 bases, with 12 bases lying between them. The CDR3 has 13 residues. Germline V gene lookup returns CDR1 MGHRA and CDR2 YSYEKL. The PCR contained 60 Vbeta and 13 Jbeta primers. The data were produced by immunoSEQ multiplex PCR, yet TCRdb's version contains in-frame clones alone and is incomplete. The repertoire holds 150,000 or so clones, with around 72% as singletons. The sequenced sample consisted of PBMCs. The V and J genes are TRBV4-1 and TRBJ1-1, with D possibly TRBD1 on 5 matching bases. The TCR sequence derives from a man aged 18-30 years in good health and CMV-seropositive. CDR3 loop: CASSEQAGTEAFF. Here the CDR3 DNA reads TGCGCCAGCAGCGAACAGGCTGGGACTGAAGCTTTCTTT.